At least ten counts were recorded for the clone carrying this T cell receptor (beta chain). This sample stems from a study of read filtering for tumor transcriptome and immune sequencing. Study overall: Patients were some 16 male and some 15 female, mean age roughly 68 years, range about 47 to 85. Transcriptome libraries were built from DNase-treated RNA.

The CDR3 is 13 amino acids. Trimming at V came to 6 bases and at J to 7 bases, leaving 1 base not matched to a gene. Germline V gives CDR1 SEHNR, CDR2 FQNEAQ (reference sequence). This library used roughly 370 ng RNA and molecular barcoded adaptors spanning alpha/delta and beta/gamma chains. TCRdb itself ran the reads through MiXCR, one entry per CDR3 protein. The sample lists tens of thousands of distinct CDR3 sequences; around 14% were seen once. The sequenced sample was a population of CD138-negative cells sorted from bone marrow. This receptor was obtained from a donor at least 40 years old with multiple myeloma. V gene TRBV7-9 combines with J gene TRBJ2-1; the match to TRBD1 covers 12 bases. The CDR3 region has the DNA TGTGCCAGCAGGGGACAGGGGGCGAATGAGCAGTTCTTC. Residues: CASRGQGANEQFF.